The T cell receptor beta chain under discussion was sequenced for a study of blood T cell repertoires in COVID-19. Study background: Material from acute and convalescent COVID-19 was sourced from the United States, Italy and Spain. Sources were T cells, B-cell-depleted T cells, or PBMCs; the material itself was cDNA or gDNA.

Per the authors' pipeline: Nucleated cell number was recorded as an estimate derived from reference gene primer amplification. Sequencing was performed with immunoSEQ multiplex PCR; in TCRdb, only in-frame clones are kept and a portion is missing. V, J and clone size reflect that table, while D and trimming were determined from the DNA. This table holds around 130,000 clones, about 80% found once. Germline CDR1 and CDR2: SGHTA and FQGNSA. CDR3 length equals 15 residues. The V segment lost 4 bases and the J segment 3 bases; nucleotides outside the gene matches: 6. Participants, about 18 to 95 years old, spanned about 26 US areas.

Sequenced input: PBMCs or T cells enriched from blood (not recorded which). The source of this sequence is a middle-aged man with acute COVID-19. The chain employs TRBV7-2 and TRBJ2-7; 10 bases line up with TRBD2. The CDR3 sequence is CASSSGASGGYEQYF. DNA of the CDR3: TGTGCCAGCAGCTCAGGGGCTAGCGGGGGCTACGAGCAGTACTTC.